This T cell receptor (beta chain) was captured in a study of monozygotic twins with inflammatory bowel disease. CDR1 is DFQATT and CDR2 is SNEGSKA in the germline V gene (reference sequence). The CDR3 is 14 residues long. The study's findings and limits: Cells of different T cell subtypes could not be told apart. Inverse Simpson values showed less TCRbeta diversity in IBD patients than in their healthy co-twins. It was observed that concordant and discordant twins did not differ in repertoire similarity, possibly given limited power.

About this clonotype itself: The antigen remains unidentified.

Total RNA, at roughly 3.5 ug, went into every TCR library. For each CDR3 protein, TCRdb gives one entry from its re-call of the 5' RACE reads, without DNA. The listing contains approximately 340,000 distinct CDR3 sequences. The material sequenced was blood. V and J are TRBV20-1 and TRBJ2-5; TCRdb lists TRBD1, though no DNA is available to test this call. The TCR sequence derives from a human donor with ulcerative colitis or Crohn's disease, or a healthy co-twin of an affected twin (not recorded which). The CDR3 protein is CSANIGTGRETQYF.